This T cell receptor beta chain was found in a study of blood T cell repertoires in COVID-19. Whole-study context: Sources were T cells, B-cell-depleted T cells, or PBMCs; the material itself was cDNA or gDNA.

Unmatched junction bases numbered 10, after V lost 4 bases and J lost 4 bases. The CDR3 is made up of 16 amino acids. CDR1 is SGHRS, CDR2 YFSETQ, per germline. Methods used by the authors: Researchers report that nucleated cell counts were estimated from reference gene primer amplification. Some clones are missing from TCRdb's copy, which holds only in-frame ones; the method was immunoSEQ multiplex PCR. Clonal size and the V and J genes are those of that table, whereas D and trimming came from the DNA. Here the sample spans about 200,000 clones, 85% to 90% being singletons. This chain connects TRBV5-1 to TRBJ2-5; 10 bases are shared with TRBD2. This clonotype was obtained from a man aged 55 to 70 who had recovered from COVID-19. Input material: peripheral blood. DNA of the CDR3: TGCGCCAGCAGCCCGGTGCTAGCGGGAGTAGGAGAGACCCAGTACTTC. Its translation: CASSPVLAGVGETQYF.